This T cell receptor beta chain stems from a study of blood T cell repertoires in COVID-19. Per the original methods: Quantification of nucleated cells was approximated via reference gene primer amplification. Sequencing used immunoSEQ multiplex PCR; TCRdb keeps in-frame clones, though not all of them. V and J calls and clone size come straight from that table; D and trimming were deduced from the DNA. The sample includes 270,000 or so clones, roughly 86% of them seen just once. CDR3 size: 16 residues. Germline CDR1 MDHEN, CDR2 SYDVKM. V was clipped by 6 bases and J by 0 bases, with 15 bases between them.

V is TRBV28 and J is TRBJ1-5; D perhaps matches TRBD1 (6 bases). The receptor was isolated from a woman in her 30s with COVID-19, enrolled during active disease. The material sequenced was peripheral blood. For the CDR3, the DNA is TGTGCCAGCAGGATACAGGGTGGGTTTAGCAATCAGCCCCAGCATTTT. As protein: CASRIQGGFSNQPQHF.